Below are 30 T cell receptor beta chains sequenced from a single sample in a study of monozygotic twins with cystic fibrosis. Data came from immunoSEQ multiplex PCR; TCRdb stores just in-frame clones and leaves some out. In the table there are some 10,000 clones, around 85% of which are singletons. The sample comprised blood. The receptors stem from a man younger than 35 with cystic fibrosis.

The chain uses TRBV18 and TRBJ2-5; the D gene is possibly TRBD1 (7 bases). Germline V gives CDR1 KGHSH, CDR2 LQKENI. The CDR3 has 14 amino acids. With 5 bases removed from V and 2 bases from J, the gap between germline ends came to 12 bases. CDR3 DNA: TGTGCCAGCTCAGCGGGACAGCAACAAGAGACCCAGTACTTC. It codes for CASSAGQQQETQYF.

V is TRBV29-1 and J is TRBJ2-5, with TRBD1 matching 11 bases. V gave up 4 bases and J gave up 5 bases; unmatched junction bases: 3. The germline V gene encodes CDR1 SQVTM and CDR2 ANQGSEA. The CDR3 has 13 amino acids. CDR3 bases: TGCAGCGTTGTTGGACAGGGGGCCGAGACCCAGTACTTC. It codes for CSVVGQGAETQYF.

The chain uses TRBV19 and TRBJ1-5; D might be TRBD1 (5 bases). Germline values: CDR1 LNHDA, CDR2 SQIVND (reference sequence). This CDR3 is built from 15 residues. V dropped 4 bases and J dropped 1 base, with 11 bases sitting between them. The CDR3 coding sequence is TGTGCCAGTAGTACCGGCGGGGGGAGCAATCAGCCCCAGCATTTT. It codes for CASSTGGGSNQPQHF.

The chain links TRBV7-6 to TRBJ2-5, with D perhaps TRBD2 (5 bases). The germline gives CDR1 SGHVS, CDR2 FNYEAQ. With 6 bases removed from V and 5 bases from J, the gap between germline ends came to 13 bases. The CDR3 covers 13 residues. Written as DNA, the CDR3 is TGTGCCAGCAGAAAGGACTTAGGGGAGACCCAGTACTTC. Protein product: CASRKDLGETQYF.

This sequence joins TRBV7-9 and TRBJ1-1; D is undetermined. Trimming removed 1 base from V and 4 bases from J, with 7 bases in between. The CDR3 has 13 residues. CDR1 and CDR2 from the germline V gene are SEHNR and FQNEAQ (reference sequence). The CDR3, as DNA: TGTGCCAGCAGCTTAGGGGTGGGCACTGAAGCTTTCTTT. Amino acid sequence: CASSLGVGTEAFF.

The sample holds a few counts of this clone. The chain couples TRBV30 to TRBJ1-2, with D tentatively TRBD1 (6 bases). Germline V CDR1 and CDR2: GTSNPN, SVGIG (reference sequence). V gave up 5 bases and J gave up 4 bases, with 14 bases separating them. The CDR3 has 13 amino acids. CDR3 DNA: TGTGCCTGGTCCTTACAGGGAAGCTATGGCTACACCTTC. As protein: CAWSLQGSYGYTF.

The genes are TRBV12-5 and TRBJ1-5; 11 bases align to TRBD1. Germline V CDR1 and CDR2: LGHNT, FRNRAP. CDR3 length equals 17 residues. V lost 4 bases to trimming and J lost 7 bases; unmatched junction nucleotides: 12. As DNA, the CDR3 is TGTGCTAGTGGTTCTCCCAGGGGGACAGGGGGTTTGCAGCCCCAGCATTTT. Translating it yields CASGSPRGTGGLQPQHF.

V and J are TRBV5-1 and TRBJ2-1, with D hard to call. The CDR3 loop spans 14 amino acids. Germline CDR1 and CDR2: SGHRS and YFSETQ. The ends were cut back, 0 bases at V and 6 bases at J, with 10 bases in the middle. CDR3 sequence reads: CASSLGSQFNEQFF. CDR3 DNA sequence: TGCGCCAGCAGCTTGGGGAGTCAGTTCAATGAGCAGTTCTTC. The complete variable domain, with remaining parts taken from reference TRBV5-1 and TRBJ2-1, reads KAGVTQTPRYLIKTRGQQVTLSCSPISGHRSVSWYQQTPGQGLQFLFEYFSETQRNKGNFPGRFSGRQFSNSRSEMNVSTLELGDSALYLCASSLGSQFNEQFFGPGTRLTVL.

In nucleotides, the CDR3 is TGTGCCAGCAGCTTAGCAGGGGGCCCTTCACCCCTCCACTTT. Protein: CASSLAGGPSPLHF. The chain recombines TRBV7-3 with TRBJ1-6; 8 bases agree with TRBD1. V lost 2 bases and J lost 9; bases outside the gene matches: 3. The CDR3 loop spans 14 amino acids. Germline V gene lookup returns CDR1 SGHTA and CDR2 FQGTGA.

CDR3 DNA sequence: TGTGCCAGCTCACCGGGCAGGGACTACGAGCAGTACTTC. Its protein product is CASSPGRDYEQYF. V is TRBV18 and J is TRBJ2-7; D is possibly TRBD1 (5 bases). This CDR3 contains 13 residues. With 3 bases removed from V and 3 bases from J, the gap between germline ends came to 9 bases. Germline V gene sequence: CDR1 KGHSH, CDR2 LQKENI.

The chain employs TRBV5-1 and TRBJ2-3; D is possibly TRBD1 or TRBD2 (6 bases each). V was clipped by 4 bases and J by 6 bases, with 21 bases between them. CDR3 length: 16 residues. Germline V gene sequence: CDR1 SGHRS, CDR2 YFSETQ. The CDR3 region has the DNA TGCGCCAGCAGCCTTACAACGGGGGCGCGATCGGATACGCAGTATTTT. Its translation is CASSLTTGARSDTQYF.

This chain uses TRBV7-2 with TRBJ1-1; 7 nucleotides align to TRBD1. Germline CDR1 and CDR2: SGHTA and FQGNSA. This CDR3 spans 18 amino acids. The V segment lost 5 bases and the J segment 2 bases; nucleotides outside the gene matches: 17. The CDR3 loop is CASSLHIQGPAINTEAFF. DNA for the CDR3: TGTGCCAGCAGCCTACACATACAGGGGCCGGCGATAAACACTGAAGCTTTCTTT.

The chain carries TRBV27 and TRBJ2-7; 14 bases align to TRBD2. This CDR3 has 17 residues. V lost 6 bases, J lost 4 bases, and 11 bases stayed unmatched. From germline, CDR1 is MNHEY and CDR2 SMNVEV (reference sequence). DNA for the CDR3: TGTGCCAGCAGCGGGACTAGCGGGGGCGGCGGGCGGTACGAGCAGTACTTC. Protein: CASSGTSGGGGRYEQYF.

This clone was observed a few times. The CDR3 loop reads CSVDRTGGRLANEKLFF. For the CDR3, the DNA is TGCAGCGTTGACCGGACAGGGGGCAGGTTGGCTAATGAAAAACTGTTTTTT. The rearrangement joins TRBV29-1 to TRBJ1-4, with 11 bases fitting TRBD1. The CDR3 has 17 amino acids. Unmatched junction bases numbered 9, after V lost 3 bases and J lost 3 bases. Germline values: CDR1 SQVTM, CDR2 ANQGSEA.

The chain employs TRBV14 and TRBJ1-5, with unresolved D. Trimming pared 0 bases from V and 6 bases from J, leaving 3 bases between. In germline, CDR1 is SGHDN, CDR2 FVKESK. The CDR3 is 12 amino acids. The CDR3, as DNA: TGTGCCAGCAGCCAAGACAGTCAGCCCCAGCATTTT. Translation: CASSQDSQPQHF.

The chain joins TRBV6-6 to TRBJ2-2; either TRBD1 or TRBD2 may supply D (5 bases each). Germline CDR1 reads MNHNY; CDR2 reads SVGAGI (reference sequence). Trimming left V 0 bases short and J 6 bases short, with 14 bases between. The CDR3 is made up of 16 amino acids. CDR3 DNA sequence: TGTGCCAGCAGTTACTCAGGGACCTATAGGGCCGGGGAGCTGTTTTTT. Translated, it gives CASSYSGTYRAGELFF.

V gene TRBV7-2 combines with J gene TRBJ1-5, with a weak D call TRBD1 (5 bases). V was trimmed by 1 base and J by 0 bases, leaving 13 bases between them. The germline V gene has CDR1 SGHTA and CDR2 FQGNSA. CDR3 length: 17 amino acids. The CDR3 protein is CASSLDLAGNSNQPQHF. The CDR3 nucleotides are TGTGCCAGCAGCTTAGATCTCGCAGGGAATAGCAATCAGCCCCAGCATTTT.

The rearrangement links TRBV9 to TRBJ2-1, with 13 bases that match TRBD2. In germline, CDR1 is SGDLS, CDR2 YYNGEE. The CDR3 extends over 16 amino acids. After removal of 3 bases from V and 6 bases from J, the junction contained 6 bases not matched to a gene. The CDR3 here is CASSGVGLAGPNEQFF. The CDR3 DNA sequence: TGTGCCAGCAGCGGCGTGGGACTAGCGGGACCCAATGAGCAGTTCTTC.

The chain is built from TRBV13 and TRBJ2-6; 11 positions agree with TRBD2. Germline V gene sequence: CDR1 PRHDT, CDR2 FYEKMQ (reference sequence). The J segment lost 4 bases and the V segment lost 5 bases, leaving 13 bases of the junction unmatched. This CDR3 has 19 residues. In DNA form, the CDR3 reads TGTGCCAGCAGCACTAGCGGGAGTAGGCTTTCGGGAGGGGCCAACGTCCTGACTTTC. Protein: CASSTSGSRLSGGANVLTF.

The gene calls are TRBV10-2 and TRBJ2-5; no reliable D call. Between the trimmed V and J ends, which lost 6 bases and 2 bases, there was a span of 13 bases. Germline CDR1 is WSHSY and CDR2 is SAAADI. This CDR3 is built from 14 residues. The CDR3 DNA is TGCGCCAGCAGCCAGCACAGAAAGCAAGAGACCCAGTACTTC. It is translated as CASSQHRKQETQYF.

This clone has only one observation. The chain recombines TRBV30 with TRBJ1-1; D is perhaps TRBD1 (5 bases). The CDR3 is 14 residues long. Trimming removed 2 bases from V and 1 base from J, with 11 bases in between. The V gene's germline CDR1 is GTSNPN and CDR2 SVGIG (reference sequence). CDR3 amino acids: CAWSSGQPNTEAFF. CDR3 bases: TGTGCCTGGAGTTCCGGACAACCGAACACTGAAGCTTTCTTT.

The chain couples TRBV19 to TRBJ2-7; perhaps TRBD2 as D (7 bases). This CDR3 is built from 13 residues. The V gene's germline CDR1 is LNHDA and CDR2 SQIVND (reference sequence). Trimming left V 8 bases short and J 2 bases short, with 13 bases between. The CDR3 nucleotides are TGTGCCAGTGGGGGGGGGCCGACCTACGAGCAGTACTTC. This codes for CASGGGPTYEQYF.

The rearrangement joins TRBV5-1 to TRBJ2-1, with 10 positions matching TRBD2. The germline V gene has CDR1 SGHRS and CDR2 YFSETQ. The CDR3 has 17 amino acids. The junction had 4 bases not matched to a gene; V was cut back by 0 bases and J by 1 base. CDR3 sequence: CASSLVASGRSYNEQFF. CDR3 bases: TGCGCCAGCAGCTTGGTGGCTAGCGGGAGATCCTACAATGAGCAGTTCTTC.

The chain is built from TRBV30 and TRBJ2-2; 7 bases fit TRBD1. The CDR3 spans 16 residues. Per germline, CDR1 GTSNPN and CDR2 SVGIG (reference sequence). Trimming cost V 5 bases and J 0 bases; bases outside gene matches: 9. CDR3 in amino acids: CAWAQRRGTNTGELFF. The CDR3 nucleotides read TGTGCCTGGGCCCAACGCAGGGGGACGAACACCGGGGAGCTGTTTTTT.

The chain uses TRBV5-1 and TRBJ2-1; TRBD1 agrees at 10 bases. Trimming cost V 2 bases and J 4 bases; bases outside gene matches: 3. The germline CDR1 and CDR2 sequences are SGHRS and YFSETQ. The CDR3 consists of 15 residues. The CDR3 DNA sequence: TGCGCCAGCAGCTTCAGGACAGGGGGTTACAATGAGCAGTTCTTC. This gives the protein CASSFRTGGYNEQFF.

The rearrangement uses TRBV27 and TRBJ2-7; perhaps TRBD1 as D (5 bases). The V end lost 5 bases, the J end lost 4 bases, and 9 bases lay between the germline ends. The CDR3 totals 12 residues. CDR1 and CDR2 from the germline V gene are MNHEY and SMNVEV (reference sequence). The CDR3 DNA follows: TGTGCCAGCAGTCCCACAGGATACGAGCAGTACTTC. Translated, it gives CASSPTGYEQYF.

The CDR3 loop reads CSVRTGSSYEQYF. The CDR3 region has the DNA TGCAGCGTTAGGACAGGGAGCTCCTACGAGCAGTACTTC. V is TRBV29-1 and J is TRBJ2-7, with 8 bases fitting TRBD1. CDR1 is SQVTM and CDR2 is ANQGSEA in the germline V gene. V lost 5 bases and J lost 0; bases outside the gene matches: 3. The CDR3 length is 13 residues.

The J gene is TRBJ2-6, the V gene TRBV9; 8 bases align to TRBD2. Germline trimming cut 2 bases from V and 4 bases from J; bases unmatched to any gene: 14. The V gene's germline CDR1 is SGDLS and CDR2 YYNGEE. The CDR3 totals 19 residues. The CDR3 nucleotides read TGTGCCAGCAGCGTCCCCCTAGGGACTAGTAGCGCCGGGGCCAACGTCCTGACTTTC. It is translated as CASSVPLGTSSAGANVLTF.

The CDR3 DNA is TGTGCCAGCAGGATTCGCCCAGGGGGGACTACCGCCGGGGAGCTGTTTTTT. It codes for CASRIRPGGTTAGELFF. The chain couples TRBV14 to TRBJ2-2, with D perhaps given as TRBD1 or TRBD2 (7 bases each). The CDR3 contains 17 residues. The germline V gene has CDR1 SGHDN and CDR2 FVKESK. Trimming removed 6 bases at V and 6 bases at J, with 23 bases between.

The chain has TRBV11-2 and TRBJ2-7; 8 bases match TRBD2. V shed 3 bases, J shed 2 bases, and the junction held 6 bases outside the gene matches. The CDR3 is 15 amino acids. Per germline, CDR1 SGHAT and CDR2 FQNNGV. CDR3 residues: CASSFHLAGAYEQYF. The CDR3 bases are TGTGCCAGCAGCTTTCATCTAGCGGGTGCCTACGAGCAGTACTTC.